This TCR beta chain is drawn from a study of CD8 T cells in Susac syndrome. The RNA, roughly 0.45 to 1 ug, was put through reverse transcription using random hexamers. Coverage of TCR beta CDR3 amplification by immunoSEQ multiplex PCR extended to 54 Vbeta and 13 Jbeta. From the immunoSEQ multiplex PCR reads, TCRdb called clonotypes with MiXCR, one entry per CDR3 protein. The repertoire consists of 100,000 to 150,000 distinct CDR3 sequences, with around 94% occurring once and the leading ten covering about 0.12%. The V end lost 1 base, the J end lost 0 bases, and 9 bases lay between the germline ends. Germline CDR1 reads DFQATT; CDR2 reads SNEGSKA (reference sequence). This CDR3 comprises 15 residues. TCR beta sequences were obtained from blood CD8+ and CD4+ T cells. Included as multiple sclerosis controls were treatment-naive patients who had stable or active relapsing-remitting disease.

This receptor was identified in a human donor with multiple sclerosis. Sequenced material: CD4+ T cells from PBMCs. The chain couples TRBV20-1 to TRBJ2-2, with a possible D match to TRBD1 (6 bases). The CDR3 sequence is CSARGGQANTGELFF. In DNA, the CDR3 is TGCAGTGCTAGAGGGGGACAAGCGAACACCGGGGAGCTGTTTTTT.